Only one count was recorded for the clone carrying this T cell receptor beta chain. With a far larger clone one base away, a read error is the likely cause. CDR3 length: 13 residues. Germline CDR1 reads LGHDT; CDR2 reads YNNKEL (reference sequence). Described time point: newly diagnosed GD, antithyroid drugs for less than 3 months. PBMC-extracted RNA yielded the TCR library. This sample was included in a study of regulatory T cells in long-lasting Graves disease. Arm-PCR with iRepertoire HTBI primers amplified the CDR3 regions for these TCR beta libraries. One entry per CDR3 protein results from TCRdb running MiXCR on the multiplex PCR reads. In the table there are hundreds of thousands of distinct CDR3 sequences, roughly 15% of which are singletons. These data were likewise used in another study, on T cells in Graves' hyperthyroidism and ophthalmopathy.

V usage is TRBV3-1 and J usage is TRBJ1-2; D not certain. The TCR originated in a woman younger than 45 with Graves disease. The material sequenced was peripheral blood mononuclear cells (PBMCs), taken at new diagnosis, from a patient treated with antithyroid drugs. This chain's CDR3 is CASSLAFNYGHTF. The CDR3 DNA follows: TGTGCCAGCAGTTTAGCATTTAACTATGGCCACACCTTC.